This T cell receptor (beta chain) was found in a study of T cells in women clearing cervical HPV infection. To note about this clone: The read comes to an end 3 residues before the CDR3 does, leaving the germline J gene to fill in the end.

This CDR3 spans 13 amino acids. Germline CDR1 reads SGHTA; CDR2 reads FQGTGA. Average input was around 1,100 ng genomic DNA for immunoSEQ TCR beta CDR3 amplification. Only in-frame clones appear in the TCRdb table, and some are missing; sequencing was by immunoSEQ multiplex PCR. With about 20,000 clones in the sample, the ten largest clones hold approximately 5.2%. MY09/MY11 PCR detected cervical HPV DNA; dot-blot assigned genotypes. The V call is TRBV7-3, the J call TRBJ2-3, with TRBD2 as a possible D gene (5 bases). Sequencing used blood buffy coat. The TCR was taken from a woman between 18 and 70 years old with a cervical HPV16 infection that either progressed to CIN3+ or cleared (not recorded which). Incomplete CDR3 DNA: TGTGCCAGCAGCTTACCGGGGATGGAGACG. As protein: CASSLPGMET. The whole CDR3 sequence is CASSLPGMETQYF.